This TCR beta chain appears in the sequencing data of a study of blood T cell repertoires in COVID-19. Overall study context: Samples representing acute and convalescent COVID-19 were sourced from the United States, Italy and Spain.

The count of this clone is one. CDR3 length: 16 amino acids. Germline V gene lookup returns CDR1 MDHEN and CDR2 SYDVKM. With V trimmed by 4 bases and J by 1 base, 6 bases remained unmatched. How the authors handled the data: Amplification of reference gene primers provided the estimated nucleated cell counts. Using immunoSEQ multiplex PCR, the repertoire was profiled, and TCRdb retains in-frame clones only, with some absent. From that table come the V and J calls and clone size; the DNA was used to work out D and trimming. The sample lists about 32,000 clones, approximately 93% occurring once. Sequencing was performed on peripheral blood. This sequence was found in a man aged 55 to 70 with acute or convalescent COVID-19. The chain combines TRBV28 with TRBJ2-7, with 11 nucleotides matching TRBD2. CDR3: CASSSPGLAGSYEQYF. CDR3 nucleotides: TGTGCCAGCAGTTCCCCCGGACTAGCGGGTTCCTACGAGCAGTACTTC.